The 16 T cell receptor beta chains below come from one sample, sequenced in a study of CD8+CD57+ T cells in acquired aplastic anemia. The template used for profiling TCR beta VDJ and CDR3 was genomic DNA. TCRdb re-analysed the reads in MiXCR, keeping a single row per CDR3 protein. The sample yields hundreds of thousands of distinct CDR3 sequences, approximately 56% seen once. The sequenced sample was sorted CD4+, CD8+, or CD8+CD57+ T cells (not recorded which) from PBMCs. Every receptor here comes from a human donor with severe aplastic anemia or a healthy control (not recorded which).

V gene TRBV7-3 combines with J gene TRBJ1-1; TRBD1 agrees at 8 bases. The length of the CDR3 is 15 residues. Germline CDR1 is SGHTA and CDR2 is FQGTGA. Trimming took 4 bases from V and 6 from J; bases not matched to a gene: 10. CDR3 in DNA: TGTGCCAGCAGCTCCCTCGGACAGGGATGCGCTGAAGCTTTCTTT. It is translated as CASSSLGQGCAEAFF.

The table lists this clonotype with many counts. V is TRBV5-1 and J is TRBJ2-2; 7 positions match TRBD2. The CDR3 has 13 residues. V gave up 4 bases and J gave up 3 bases; unmatched junction bases: 0. CDR1 is SGHRS and CDR2 is YFSETQ in the germline V gene. CDR3 region: CASSRGDTGELFF. Written as DNA, the CDR3 is TGCGCCAGCAGCCGGGGGGACACCGGGGAGCTGTTTTTT.

Worth noting for this clonotype: Since no conserved phenylalanine or tryptophan closes the CDR3, a read error is the likely cause. The rearrangement links TRBV2 to TRBJ2-7; D might be TRBD2 (5 bases). Germline values: CDR1 SNHLY, CDR2 FYNNEI. The CDR3 consists of 13 residues. Trimming removed 2 bases at V and 3 bases at J, with 8 bases between. The CDR3 region is CASSELEGYEQYI. The CDR3 DNA reads TGTGCCAGCAGTGAATTAGAGGGCTACGAGCAGTACATC.

The chain has TRBV29-1 and TRBJ2-1; D is perhaps TRBD1 or TRBD2 (5 bases each). This CDR3 comprises 14 residues. The germline gives CDR1 SQVTM, CDR2 ANQGSEA. The ends were cut back, 8 bases at V and 5 bases at J, with 19 bases in the middle. The CDR3 protein is CSLRMRGWDNEQFF. Written as DNA, the CDR3 is TGCAGCCTCCGGATGAGGGGTTGGGACAATGAGCAGTTCTTC.

This rearrangement joins TRBV10-2 to TRBJ1-5; 8 positions match TRBD1. V lost 4 bases to trimming and J lost 11 bases; unmatched junction nucleotides: 10. From germline, CDR1 is WSHSY and CDR2 SAAADI. The CDR3 covers 14 residues. CDR3: CASSGTGRDGAQHF. The CDR3 DNA is TGCGCCAGCAGTGGGACAGGGAGGGACGGGGCCCAGCATTTT.

The chain is built from TRBV7-9 and TRBJ2-1, with D perhaps matching TRBD2 (5 bases). V was trimmed by 3 bases and J by 9 bases, leaving 15 bases between them. Germline loops: CDR1 SEHNR, CDR2 FQNEAQ (reference sequence). The CDR3 consists of 14 residues. For the CDR3, the DNA is TGTGCCAGCAGCTTTGGTGGGAGAGCGGTTGAGCAGTTCTTC. This codes for CASSFGGRAVEQFF.

The chain links TRBV6-4 to TRBJ2-1; TRBD2 agrees at 7 bases. This CDR3 contains 15 residues. Germline trimming cut 0 bases from V and 4 bases from J; bases unmatched to any gene: 3. Germline lookup yields CDR1 MRHNA and CDR2 SNTAGT. CDR3 residues: CASSDSPGGYNEQFF. In DNA form, the CDR3 reads TGTGCCAGCAGTGACTCTCCGGGGGGATACAATGAGCAGTTCTTC.

There are many counts of this clonotype. This chain joins TRBV30 and TRBJ1-1; D is undetermined. The V end lost 4 bases, the J end lost 5 bases, and 11 bases lay between the germline ends. The CDR3 is 12 residues long. Germline V gene sequence: CDR1 GTSNPN, CDR2 SVGIG (reference sequence). The CDR3 is CAWTEGRTEAFF. CDR3 bases: TGTGCCTGGACGGAAGGGAGAACTGAAGCTTTCTTT.

V is TRBV20-1 and J is TRBJ1-5; D might be TRBD1 (5 bases). Trimming left V 3 bases short and J 11 bases short, with 14 bases between. This CDR3 has 12 residues. Germline V gene lookup returns CDR1 DFQATT and CDR2 SNEGSKA (reference sequence). In DNA form, the CDR3 reads TGCAGTGCTAGTCAAGGGGATGAGACCCAGCATTTT. Translating gives CSASQGDETQHF.

CDR3 sequence (DNA): TGCGCCAGCAGAGGGGCGGATCCTTTTCCCAGAGATGGCTACACCTTC. This codes for CASRGADPFPRDGYTF. The rearrangement links TRBV10-2 to TRBJ1-2; TRBD1 might be the D (5 bases). CDR3 size: 16 residues. With 6 bases removed from V and 6 bases from J, the gap between germline ends came to 23 bases. Germline CDR1 is WSHSY and CDR2 is SAAADI.

V gene TRBV2 combines with J gene TRBJ2-1, with D unresolved. V was cut by 6 bases and J by 2 bases, with 11 bases left in between. The germline CDR1 and CDR2 sequences are SNHLY and FYNNEI. This CDR3 spans 14 amino acids. CDR3 nucleotide sequence: TGTGCCAGCAGATCCCCAGAGCCCTACAATGAGCAGTTCTTC. Translation gives CASRSPEPYNEQFF.

This sequence joins TRBV24-1 and TRBJ1-5; D is unresolved. Looked up from germline, CDR1 is KGHDR and CDR2 is SFDVKD. This CDR3 contains 16 residues. V was shortened by 9 bases and J by 0 bases, with 17 bases between the two germline ends. The CDR3 is CATEPLKGNSNQPQHF. Here the CDR3 DNA reads TGTGCCACCGAACCCCTGAAGGGCAATAGCAATCAGCCCCAGCATTTT.

This clonotype showed up many times. This chain connects TRBV7-3 to TRBJ2-5; unclear D gene. This CDR3 contains 15 residues. The germline V gene has CDR1 SGHTA and CDR2 FQGTGA. V was trimmed by 3 bases and J by 5 bases, leaving 16 bases between them. CDR3: CASSFKGGRWETQYF. The CDR3 DNA reads TGTGCCAGCAGCTTTAAGGGTGGAAGGTGGGAGACCCAGTACTTC. Supplemented by reference TRBV7-3 and TRBJ2-5, the full variable domain reads GAGVSQTPSNKVTEKGKYVELRCDPISGHTALYWYRQSLGQGPEFLIYFQGTGAADDSGLPNDRFFAVRPEGSVSTLKIQRTERGDSAVYLCASSFKGGRWETQYFGPGTRLLVL.

The chain carries TRBV7-4 and TRBJ1-4, with D perhaps TRBD1 (6 bases). Germline lookup yields CDR1 SGHVT and CDR2 SQSDAQ. Trimming left V 6 bases short and J 8 bases short, with 16 bases between. This CDR3 contains 14 residues. The CDR3 DNA follows: TGTGCCAGCAGGCCAACAGGGCTTGGGGAAAAACTGTTTTTT. The encoded protein is CASRPTGLGEKLFF.

V and J are TRBV2 and TRBJ2-7; TRBD1 is a possible D gene (6 bases). Germline V gene sequence: CDR1 SNHLY, CDR2 FYNNEI. The CDR3 covers 12 residues. V lost 7 bases and J 7 bases, leaving 14 bases between the germline ends. This CDR3 reads CASTLQQGEQYF. The CDR3 nucleotides are TGTGCCAGCACCCTGCAACAGGGAGAGCAGTACTTC.

V gene TRBV15 combines with J gene TRBJ2-7; D not certain. The CDR3 is 18 residues long. The germline CDR1 and CDR2 sequences are LNHNV and YYDKDF (reference sequence). V dropped 3 bases and J dropped 3 bases, with 24 bases sitting between them. The DNA for the CDR3 is TGTGCCACCAGCAGGGTAGGACCGACTGGGGTCATTTTCTACGAGCAGTACTTC. Translation: CATSRVGPTGVIFYEQYF. The full variable domain, rest sourced from reference TRBV15 and TRBJ2-7, is DAMVIQNPRYQVTQFGKPVTLSCSQTLNHNVMYWYQQKSSQAPKLLFHYYDKDFNNEADTPDNFQSRRPNTSFCFLDIRSPGLGDTAMYLCATSRVGPTGVIFYEQYFGPGTRLTVT.